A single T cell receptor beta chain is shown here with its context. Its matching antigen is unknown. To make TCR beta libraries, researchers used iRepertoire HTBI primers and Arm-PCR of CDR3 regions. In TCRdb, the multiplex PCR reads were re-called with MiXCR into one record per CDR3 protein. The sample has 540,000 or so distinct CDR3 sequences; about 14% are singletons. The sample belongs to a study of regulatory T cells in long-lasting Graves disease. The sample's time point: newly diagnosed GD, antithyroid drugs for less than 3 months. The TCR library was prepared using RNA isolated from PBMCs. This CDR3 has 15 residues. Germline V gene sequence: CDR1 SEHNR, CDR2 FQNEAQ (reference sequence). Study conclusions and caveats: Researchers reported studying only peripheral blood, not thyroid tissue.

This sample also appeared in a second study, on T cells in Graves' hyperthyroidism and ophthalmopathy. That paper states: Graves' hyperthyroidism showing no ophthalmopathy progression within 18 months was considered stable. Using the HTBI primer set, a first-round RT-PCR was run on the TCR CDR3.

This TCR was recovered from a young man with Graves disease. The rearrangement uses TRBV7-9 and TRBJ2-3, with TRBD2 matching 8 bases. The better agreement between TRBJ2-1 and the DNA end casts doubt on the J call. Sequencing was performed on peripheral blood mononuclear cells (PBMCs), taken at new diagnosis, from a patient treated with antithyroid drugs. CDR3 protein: CASSFIAGRYNEQFF. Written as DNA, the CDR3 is TGTGCCAGCAGCTTTATAGCGGGAAGGTACAATGAGCAGTTCTTC.